The present T cell receptor (beta chain) was sequenced within a study of shared clonotypes between healthy human individuals. This CDR3 comprises 12 residues. The germline V gene encodes CDR1 SGHNT and CDR2 YYREEE (reference sequence). V lost 3 bases to trimming and J lost 5 bases, with 8 bases between them. Generated by immunoSEQ multiplex PCR, the TCRdb table keeps only in-frame clones and is missing some. This table has 2 million to 2.5 million clones, nearly 97% appearing once. This rearrangement joins TRBV5-4 to TRBJ2-5; D is uncertain. The sequenced sample was naive CD4+ T cells sorted from blood. Indicated subset: CD45RA+ positively selected. The origin of this receptor is a man between 18 and 35 years old in good health. The CDR3 region is CASSWLRETQYF. The CDR3 coding sequence is TGTGCCAGCAGCTGGCTCCGGGAGACCCAGTACTTC.